This entry lists 28 T cell receptor beta chains sequenced from one sample in a study of T cell repertoires in cytomegalovirus infection. TCRdb re-derived calls from the reads in MiXCR, one entry per CDR3 protein. The sample shows fewer than 200,000 distinct CDR3 sequences, about 20% of them seen only once. The source material was PBMCs. Every receptor here comes from a human donor in good health (CMV status not recorded). Some clones in this sample may be carry-over from other donors' samples.

CDR3 region: CASSPTWDTQYF. Written as DNA, the CDR3 is TGTGCCAGCTCACCGACCTGGGATACGCAGTATTTT. V usage is TRBV18 and J usage is TRBJ2-3; D unclear. V lost 3 bases and J 6 bases, leaving 7 bases between the germline ends. This CDR3 has 12 residues. From germline, CDR1 is KGHSH and CDR2 LQKENI.

This chain links TRBV7-8 with TRBJ2-7, with 13 bases identical to TRBD2. The CDR3 is made up of 17 amino acids. CDR1 SGHVS and CDR2 FQNEAQ come from the germline V gene. Trimming at V came to 5 bases and at J to 5 bases, leaving 12 bases not matched to a gene. CDR3 sequence reads: CASSRAGLAGLRDEQYF. In DNA, the CDR3 is TGTGCCAGCAGCCGGGCGGGACTAGCGGGGCTCAGGGACGAGCAGTACTTC.

The table lists this clonotype with many counts. The genes are TRBV19 and TRBJ2-7; 9 positions match TRBD1. V dropped 4 bases and J dropped 2; count of bases not matched to a gene: 3. Germline CDR1 LNHDA, CDR2 SQIVND (reference sequence). CDR3 length: 14 amino acids. In DNA, the CDR3 is TGTGCCAGTAGTAAGGGACAGGGTACCTACGAGCAGTACTTC. Its translation is CASSKGQGTYEQYF.

This chain uses TRBV6-1 with TRBJ1-1; D may be TRBD1 (5 bases). Germline values: CDR1 MNHNS, CDR2 SASEGT. The CDR3 loop spans 16 amino acids. Trimming removed 2 bases from V and 0 bases from J, with 13 bases in between. This CDR3 is CASSERWGGMNTEAFF. The CDR3, as DNA: TGTGCCAGCAGTGAAAGATGGGGCGGGATGAACACTGAAGCTTTCTTT.

This clonotype has only a few counts. This chain links TRBV18 with TRBJ1-2; D gene ambiguous. V lost 4 bases to trimming and J lost 8 bases, with 17 bases between them. Germline V gives CDR1 KGHSH, CDR2 LQKENI. The CDR3 runs 14 residues. CDR3 DNA: TGTGCCAGCTCACGAGAAGTGACGGTTGAGGGCTACACCTTC. It specifies CASSREVTVEGYTF. Drawing the rest from reference TRBV18 and TRBJ1-2, the complete variable domain is NAGVMQNPRHLVRRRGQEARLRCSPMKGHSHVYWYRQLPEEGLKFMVYLQKENIIDESGMPKERFSAEFPKEGPSILRIQQVVRGDSAAYFCASSREVTVEGYTFGSGTRLTVV.

J is TRBJ1-6 and V is TRBV5-6; TRBD1 might be the D (5 bases). Germline assignment: CDR1 SGHDT and CDR2 YYEEEE. The CDR3 contains 16 residues. V gave up 2 bases and J gave up 14 bases, with 23 bases separating them. The DNA of the CDR3 is TGTGCCAGCAGCTTCCCACAGCCCGAGGAGGGGTGGGCCCTCCACTTT. Encoded protein: CASSFPQPEEGWALHF.

In this sample, this clonotype turned up many times. The junction departs from germline at one end; a sequencing error may be responsible. The gene calls are TRBV7-7 and TRBJ2-1; 9 bases line up with TRBD2. CDR1 and CDR2 from the germline V gene are SSHAT and FNYEAQ (reference sequence). The CDR3 covers 15 residues. CDR3 bases: TGTGCTAGCAGCTTTTTAGCGGGAGCCGGAAATGAGCAGTTCTTC. This gives the protein CASSFLAGAGNEQFF.

This clonotype showed up just a few times. This rearrangement joins TRBV28 to TRBJ2-7; 9 nucleotides align to TRBD1. Germline-derived CDR1 and CDR2 are MDHEN and SYDVKM. Germline trimming cut 6 bases from V and 5 bases from J; bases unmatched to any gene: 5. The CDR3 runs 13 residues. For the CDR3, the DNA is TGTGCCAGCAGGCGGACAGGGGTCCACGAGCAGTACTTC. Encoded protein: CASRRTGVHEQYF.

The chain recombines TRBV6-6 with TRBJ1-1; 9 bases fit TRBD1. The V gene's germline CDR1 is MNHNY and CDR2 SVGAGI (reference sequence). Losses at the gene ends were 7 bases for V and 7 bases for J; bases not matched to a gene: 7. The CDR3 is 13 residues long. The DNA of the CDR3 is TGTGCCAGCACCGAACAGGGGGCTTTTGAAGCTTTCTTT. It yields the protein CASTEQGAFEAFF.

This clonotype has just a few counts. This rearrangement joins TRBV2 to TRBJ1-5, with TRBD1 matching over 7 bases. V dropped 5 bases and J dropped 8; count of bases not matched to a gene: 18. The CDR3 length is 17 residues. CDR1 is SNHLY and CDR2 is FYNNEI in the germline V gene. The CDR3 bases are TGTGCCAGCAGTAACCCGACCGGGACAGCCCGAGGTGAGCCCCAGCATTTT. Translating gives CASSNPTGTARGEPQHF.

The chain employs TRBV7-9 and TRBJ2-3; TRBD1 matches 9 bases. The CDR3 is 16 residues long. Germline V gene lookup returns CDR1 SEHNR and CDR2 FQNEAQ (reference sequence). Losses at the gene ends were 5 bases for V and 2 bases for J; bases not matched to a gene: 8. The CDR3 sequence: CASSPWDRAPTDTQYF. The DNA of the CDR3 is TGTGCCAGCAGCCCTTGGGACAGGGCACCCACAGATACGCAGTATTTT. The full variable domain, completed using reference TRBV7-9 and TRBJ2-3, is DTGVSQNPRHKITKRGQNVTFRCDPISEHNRLYWYRQTLGQGPEFLTYFQNEAQLEKSRLLSDRFSAERPKGSFSTLEIQRTEQGDSAMYLCASSPWDRAPTDTQYFGPGTRLTVL.

With respect to this clonotype: One end of the junction does not line up with germline, which may come from a read error. The chain has TRBV12-3 or TRBV12-4 and TRBJ1-5; D may be TRBD1 (6 bases). This CDR3 contains 13 residues. The CDR3 sequence: CASRQGYNQPQHF. The CDR3 nucleotides read TGTGCCAGCAGGCAGGGGTACAATCAGCCCCAACATTTT.

In DNA form, the CDR3 reads TGTGCCAGTAGTATGGGCAGTAGAAACACTGAAGCTTTCTTT. Its translation is CASSMGSRNTEAFF. The gene calls are TRBV19 and TRBJ1-1; no reliable D call. CDR3 length equals 14 residues. Germline CDR1 is LNHDA and CDR2 is SQIVND (reference sequence). Deletions cut 3 bases from V and 2 bases from J, with 10 bases between.

The chain employs TRBV19 and TRBJ2-7; tentatively, D is TRBD1 (5 bases). V lost 0 bases and J 3 bases, leaving 15 bases between the germline ends. Per the germline V gene, CDR1 is LNHDA and CDR2 is SQIVND (reference sequence). This CDR3 is built from 16 residues. The CDR3 nucleotides read TGTGCCAGTAGTATAGATCATCCCGGTCAGGGCTACGAGCAGTACTTC. This sequence encodes CASSIDHPGQGYEQYF. Supplemented by reference TRBV19 and TRBJ2-7, the full variable domain reads DGGITQSPKYLFRKEGQNVTLSCEQNLNHDAMYWYRQDPGQGLRLIYYSQIVNDFQKGDIAEGYSVSREKKESFPLTVTSAQKNPTAFYLCASSIDHPGQGYEQYFGPGTRLTVT.

The V gene is TRBV19, the J gene TRBJ2-1, with TRBD2 as a possible D gene (6 bases). V was pared by 3 bases and J by 2 bases, with 23 bases between. This CDR3 has 19 amino acids. Germline V lookup: CDR1 LNHDA, CDR2 SQIVND (reference sequence). CDR3 coding DNA: TGTGCCAGTAGTATTAATTTCCCGGCTGGTCTAGCGACCTACAATGAGCAGTTCTTC. Its protein is CASSINFPAGLATYNEQFF. The full variable domain, in which reference TRBV19 and TRBJ2-1 provide the parts outside the CDR3, is DGGITQSPKYLFRKEGQNVTLSCEQNLNHDAMYWYRQDPGQGLRLIYYSQIVNDFQKGDIAEGYSVSREKKESFPLTVTSAQKNPTAFYLCASSINFPAGLATYNEQFFGPGTRLTVL.

This clonotype was seen a few times. V gene TRBV28 combines with J gene TRBJ2-7; 12 nucleotides align to TRBD1. Germline V gives CDR1 MDHEN, CDR2 SYDVKM. This CDR3 region has 21 residues. V dropped 4 bases and J dropped 0; count of bases not matched to a gene: 19. The CDR3 is CASSSQRDRGRPGLASYEQYF. The DNA of the CDR3 is TGTGCCAGCAGTTCCCAGAGGGACAGGGGGCGACCAGGACTAGCCTCCTACGAGCAGTACTTC.

Only a few counts were recorded for this clonotype. The CDR3 reads CASSSRRTASTDTQYF. CDR3 nucleotides: TGTGCCAGCAGCTCCCGGAGGACAGCTAGCACAGATACGCAGTATTTT. The gene calls are TRBV11-2 and TRBJ2-3; D is perhaps TRBD1 (6 bases). CDR3 length: 16 residues. Trimming took 4 bases from V and 0 from J, leaving 14 bases between them. Per germline, CDR1 SGHAT and CDR2 FQNNGV.

This clonotype was detected a few times. The rearrangement links TRBV12-5 to TRBJ1-5; the match to TRBD1 covers 7 bases. CDR1 and CDR2 from the germline V gene are LGHNT and FRNRAP. V was clipped by 6 bases and J by 3 bases; unmatched bases: 8. The CDR3 runs 15 residues. The CDR3 bases are TGTGCTAGTGGGCCACCGACAGGGAACAATCAGCCCCAGCATTTT. Translation: CASGPPTGNNQPQHF.

This clonotype was found a few times. The chain is built from TRBV7-2 and TRBJ2-6; D uncertain. The germline V gene has CDR1 SGHTA and CDR2 FQGNSA. This CDR3 spans 14 amino acids. V dropped 5 bases and J dropped 8 bases, with 13 bases sitting between them. The CDR3 sequence is CASSRQSASNVLTF. CDR3 sequence (DNA): TGTGCCAGCAGCCGGCAATCAGCCTCCAACGTCCTGACTTTC.

This clonotype was detected many times. The chain has TRBV6-2 or TRBV6-3 and TRBJ2-3; the match to TRBD2 covers 10 bases. Germline-derived CDR1 and CDR2 are MNHEY and SVGEGT. The CDR3 is 18 residues long. V shed 5 bases, J shed 5 bases, and the junction held 16 bases outside the gene matches. CDR3 nucleotide sequence: TGTGCCAGCAGTAACCCACCCCTAAGCGGGGGGGCGAGAGATACGCAGTATTTT. Translated, it gives CASSNPPLSGGARDTQYF.

This clonotype has more than one count but fewer than ten. The rearrangement joins TRBV20-1 to TRBJ2-3; D call uncertain. V was cut by 1 base and J by 6 bases, with 8 bases left in between. Germline CDR1 is DFQATT and CDR2 is SNEGSKA (reference sequence). The CDR3 runs 12 residues. The CDR3 loop reads CSARGGWDTQYF. In DNA, the CDR3 is TGCAGTGCTAGAGGAGGCTGGGATACGCAGTATTTT.

The chain is built from TRBV25-1 and TRBJ2-2; no definite D call. The CDR3 loop spans 15 amino acids. Germline CDR1 is MGHDK and CDR2 is SYGVNS. Trimming left V 8 bases short and J 6 bases short, with 19 bases between. CDR3 DNA: TGTGCCAGCCCTCCCAGGACCCAGACCCCCGGGGAGCTGTTTTTT. Its translation is CASPPRTQTPGELFF.

The chain joins TRBV6-2 or TRBV6-3 to TRBJ2-1, with TRBD1 matching over 8 bases. This CDR3 spans 14 amino acids. The germline V gene has CDR1 MNHEY and CDR2 SVGEGT. V lost 6 bases to trimming and J lost 4 bases; unmatched junction nucleotides: 5. As DNA, the CDR3 is TGTGCCAGCAGGAACGACAGGGGATACAATGAGCAGTTCTTC. It specifies CASRNDRGYNEQFF.

V and J are TRBV5-1 and TRBJ1-1; TRBD1 matches 8 bases. Germline CDR1 SGHRS, CDR2 YFSETQ. This CDR3 has 12 residues. V gave up 4 bases and J gave up 9 bases; unmatched junction bases: 5. The DNA for the CDR3 is TGCGCCAGCAGCACCGGACAGGGTAAAGCTTTCTTT. Encoded protein: CASSTGQGKAFF.

The table lists this clonotype with a few counts. The rearrangement joins TRBV20-1 to TRBJ2-3; 8 nucleotides match TRBD2. V dropped 0 bases and J dropped 5; count of bases not matched to a gene: 10. CDR3 length equals 16 residues. Germline V lookup: CDR1 DFQATT, CDR2 SNEGSKA (reference sequence). CDR3 in DNA: TGCAGTGCTAGAGAGGATACGGGAGGGCCAAGAGATACGCAGTATTTT. It translates to CSAREDTGGPRDTQYF.

This clonotype appeared many times. This rearrangement joins TRBV7-8 to TRBJ2-5; D perhaps matches TRBD2 (6 bases). Germline V CDR1 and CDR2: SGHVS, FQNEAQ. V was trimmed by 5 bases and J by 5 bases, leaving 12 bases between them. The length of the CDR3 is 13 residues. The CDR3 loop reads CASSLTGEETQYF. In DNA form, the CDR3 reads TGTGCCAGCAGCCTCACGGGGGAGGAGACCCAGTACTTC.

Here the CDR3 DNA reads TGTGCCAGCAGAGGACAGGCGAACACCGGGGAGCTGTTTTTT. Residues: CASRGQANTGELFF. This chain joins TRBV7-9 and TRBJ2-2; 7 bases map to TRBD1. From germline, CDR1 is SEHNR and CDR2 FQNEAQ (reference sequence). The length of the CDR3 is 14 residues. V was pared by 6 bases and J by 0 bases, with 1 base of the junction left unmatched.

The rearrangement joins TRBV28 to TRBJ2-2; D may be TRBD1 or TRBD2 (5 bases each). Germline V gene lookup returns CDR1 MDHEN and CDR2 SYDVKM. With 6 bases removed from V and 1 base from J, the gap between germline ends came to 12 bases. This CDR3 comprises 15 residues. CDR3 nucleotides: TGTGCCAGCAGCGGTGGGACCATGAACACCGGGGAGCTGTTTTTT. This sequence encodes CASSGGTMNTGELFF.